These T cell receptor beta chains were read from a single sample in a study of identical twins. MiXCR was run by TCRdb on the 5' RACE reads, yielding one entry per CDR3 protein. The table shows some 240,000 distinct CDR3 sequences, with about 10% occurring only once. Sequencing used memory T cells sorted from blood. The receptors derive from a man aged 50 or older in good health. CDR3s include the opening cysteine and the closing phenylalanine or tryptophan. A D gene is named only where the DNA matches it firmly. A clone size is listed for some rows: how often the clone was seen (once, few, many), or a class if it is expanded.

>-|-|TRBV24-1|TRBJ2-2
TGTGCCACCAGCAGGGATCCCGGGGAGCTGTTTTTT
CATSRDPGELFF
>TRBD2|many|TRBV7-8|TRBJ2-2
TGTGCCAGCAGCTCGCCCCCGGGACTAGCGGGACGGAACACCGGGGAGCTGTTTTTT
CASSSPPGLAGRNTGELFF
>TRBD1|once|TRBV10-1|TRBJ2-5
TGCGCCAGCAGTGAAGGGGGCCCCCCAGAGACCCAGTACTTC
CASSEGGPPETQYF
>-|few|TRBV15|TRBJ2-1
TGTGCCACCAGCACGGGAGTGGGTTACAATGAGCAGTTCTTC
CATSTGVGYNEQFF
>-|-|TRBV29-1|TRBJ2-7
TGCAGCGTTAGCCCCGGGCTCTCGCACGAGCAGTACTTC
CSVSPGLSHEQYF
>-|few|TRBV6-1|TRBJ2-7
TGTGCCAGCGAGAGGTTAAACGAGCAGTACTTC
CASERLNEQYF
>-|-|TRBV5-1|TRBJ2-3
TGCGCCAGCAGACTGACTAGTTTCACAGATACGCAGTATTTT
CASRLTSFTDTQYF
>-|few|TRBV7-6|TRBJ2-1
TGTGCCAGCAGCTTATTTGGGGGGGGCCAAGATGAGCAGTTCTTC
CASSLFGGGQDEQFF
>-|-|TRBV6-2/TRBV6-3|TRBJ2-2
TGTGCCAGCAGTAATATTCCAGGGGCCGGGGAGCTGTTTTTT
CASSNIPGAGELFF
>TRBD2|many|TRBV11-2|TRBJ2-5
TGTGCCAGCAGCTTAGGAGCGGGAGGGCCGGGAGAGACCCAGTACTTC
CASSLGAGGPGETQYF
>-|-|TRBV4-1|TRBJ2-1
TGCGCCAGCAGCCAAGATGGGACATTTAATGAGCAGTTCTTC
CASSQDGTFNEQFF
>-|few|TRBV28|TRBJ2-1
TGTGCCAGCAGTTTTCTATTAGTGGACAGAGAGCAGTTCTTC
CASSFLLVDREQFF
>-|-|TRBV4-1|TRBJ1-4
TGCGCCAGCAGCCAAGTTTTCAGTGAAGGCGGAAAACTGTTTTTT
CASSQVFSEGGKLFF
>-|many|TRBV15|TRBJ2-6
TGTGCCACCAGCAGAGGGTTAAACCGGGACACCCTCTCTGGGGCCAACGTCCTGACTTTC
CATSRGLNRDTLSGANVLTF
>TRBD1|-|TRBV5-6|TRBJ2-5
TGTGCCAGCAGACTTAGGACAGGGGGCCCTGGGCAAGAGACCCAGTACTTC
CASRLRTGGPGQETQYF
>-|-|TRBV20-1|TRBJ2-7
TGCAGTGCTAGAGAGGGAAACACTTGGTACGAGCAGTACTTC
CSAREGNTWYEQYF
>-|-|TRBV20-1|TRBJ1-1
TGCAGTGCTAGCTCGGTGAACACTGAAGCTTTCTTT
CSASSVNTEAFF
>-|-|TRBV11-2|TRBJ1-1
TGTGCCAGCAGCTTAGTGCAGGGTGGGGGTGTCGAAGCTTTCTTT
CASSLVQGGGVEAFF
>TRBD1|-|TRBV2|TRBJ2-6
TGTGCCAGCAGAGGGGTAATGGCAGGGGGCTATCCTGGGGCCAACGTCCTGACTTTC
CASRGVMAGGYPGANVLTF
>TRBD2|many|TRBV12-3/TRBV12-4|TRBJ2-1
TGTGCCAGCATCCTTAGCGGGGGGCCGTACAATGAGCAGTTCTTC
CASILSGGPYNEQFF